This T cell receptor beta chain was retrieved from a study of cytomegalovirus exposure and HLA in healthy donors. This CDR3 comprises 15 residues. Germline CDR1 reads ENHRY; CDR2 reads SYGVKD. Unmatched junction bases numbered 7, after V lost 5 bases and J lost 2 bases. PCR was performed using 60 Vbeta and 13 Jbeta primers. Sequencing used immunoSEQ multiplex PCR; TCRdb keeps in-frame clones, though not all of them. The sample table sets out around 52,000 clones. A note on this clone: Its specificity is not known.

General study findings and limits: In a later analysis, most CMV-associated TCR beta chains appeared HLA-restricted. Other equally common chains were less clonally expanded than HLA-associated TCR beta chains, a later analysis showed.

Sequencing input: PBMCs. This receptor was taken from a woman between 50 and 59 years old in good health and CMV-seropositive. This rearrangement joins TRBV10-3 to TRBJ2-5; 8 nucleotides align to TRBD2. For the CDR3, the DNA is TGTGCCATCAGTCGAGGGACTAGAGGACAAGAGACCCAGTACTTC. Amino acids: CAISRGTRGQETQYF.